This T cell receptor (beta chain) was documented in a study of beta chain features in type 1 diabetes. The study, taken as a whole, reports: Possible PCR preference for shorter templates applied equally to patients and controls. Compared with healthy donors, patients appeared to share more similar naive, central memory and regulatory TCRB repertoires. Junctions at VDJ sites from type 1 diabetes patients had fewer insertions and more deletions.

All sorted populations exceeded 95% purity. Losses at the gene ends were 7 bases for V and 1 base for J; bases not matched to a gene: 12. This CDR3 contains 18 residues. Per the germline V gene, CDR1 is SGHAT and CDR2 is FQNNGV. This clone was seen only a few times. Its target is unknown. Investigators reverse transcribed all isolated RNA, so they sequenced expressed TCRB transcripts. The protocol was immunoSEQ multiplex PCR, while the TCRdb copy is restricted to in-frame clones and leaves out a portion. Counted here are roughly 130,000 clones, around 8.7% occurring once; the ten biggest clones make up about 0.61%.

The clonotype comes from a man younger than 30 in good health. The sequencing sample was made of central memory CD4+ T cells from blood. The rearrangement links TRBV11-2 to TRBJ2-3; 12 bases fit TRBD2. The CDR3: CASNKLAGGPFGTDTQYF. CDR3 coding DNA: TGTGCCAGCAACAAACTAGCGGGGGGCCCCTTTGGCACAGATACGCAGTATTTT.